This T cell receptor (beta chain) was obtained from a study of blood T cell repertoires in COVID-19. Study information: Spain, Italy and the United States supplied samples that represented acute and convalescent COVID-19. The cDNA or gDNA used as material had been derived from T cells, B-cell-depleted T cells, or PBMCs.

The CDR3 consists of 15 residues. CDR1 is SQVTM and CDR2 is ANQGSEA in the germline V gene. The ends were cut back, 4 bases at V and 1 base at J, with 13 bases in the middle. Methods used by the authors: Amplification from reference gene primers served as the basis for estimated nucleated cell counts. Sequenced by immunoSEQ multiplex PCR; TCRdb stores in-frame clones only, minus some. That table supplies the V and J calls and clone size; D and trimming were determined from the DNA. The sample yields roughly 45,000 clones, roughly 85% seen once. The V gene is TRBV29-1, the J gene TRBJ1-4, with D maybe TRBD1 (5 bases). The sequenced sample was peripheral blood. The sequence came from a man between 60 and 70 years old with active COVID-19. The CDR3 coding sequence is TGCAGCGTTGTAGGGGCGCGGGAAACTAATGAAAAACTGTTTTTT. This codes for CSVVGARETNEKLFF.